Sequencing of this T cell receptor (beta chain) was carried out in a study of early T cells in non-severe SARS-CoV-2 infection. Study in general: Bulk RNA from unsorted whole blood was sequenced; chains were unpaired.

The table lists this clonotype with many counts. CDR3 size: 15 residues. Germline assignment: CDR1 MDHEN and CDR2 SYDVKM. V shed 6 bases, J shed 4 bases, and the junction held 7 bases outside the gene matches. TCRdb re-called the 5' RACE reads with MiXCR, one entry per CDR3 protein. The table shows nearly 60,000 distinct CDR3 sequences, with over 9.5% occurring only once. The rearrangement uses TRBV28 and TRBJ1-2; 11 nucleotides match TRBD1. This receptor was taken from an adult who was a healthcare worker with PCR-confirmed SARS-CoV-2 infection or an uninfected control (not recorded which). The specimen was whole blood. The CDR3 region is CASRSAGTGGYGYTF. For the CDR3, the DNA is TGTGCCAGCAGGAGCGCCGGGACAGGGGGCTATGGCTACACCTTC.